The rows below give T cell receptor beta chains drawn from one sample of a study of cytomegalovirus exposure and HLA in healthy donors. The assay was immunoSEQ multiplex PCR, and TCRdb's table has in-frame clones only and misses some. In total, the table holds 68,000 or so clones. The sample consisted of PBMCs. Receptor source: a female donor in good health and CMV-seropositive. CDR3s leave out the opening cysteine and the closing phenylalanine or tryptophan.

v_call cdr3_aa
TRBV19 ASTSQGWGTEAF
TRBV6-6 ASSYLRDSGYT
TRBV14 ASSQVTSGKI
TRBV4-2 ASSQAEGQRAVYEQY
TRBV4-1 ASSPSGTGRTTEAF
TRBV30 AWSVRAGNYGYT
TRBV2 ASMSREGTYEQY
TRBV7-9 ASSLGQGRYEQY
TRBV4-1 ASSQYRESTEAF
TRBV5-1 ASSLATGTGANVLT
TRBV30 AWSRDRAYEQY
TRBV4-1 ASSQELGNTEAF
TRBV6-5 ATGHGTGGESRQY
TRBV7-9 ASSLLSRGQGTGELF
TRBV27 ASSPGRGRDEQY
TRBV7-6 ASSLGVTSGPPAYEQY
TRBV28 ASSFNRDNSPLH
TRBV19 ASSSHRVFRNTIY
TRBV18 ASSPPGQGYNEQF
TRBV29-1 SVRQGSPSTNEKLF
TRBV5-5 ASSLGGYSNQPQH
TRBV5-4 ASSVPGNYGYT
TRBV5-4 ASSLKHGNTGELF
TRBV4-1 ASSQPGTSGRTGELF
TRBV7-8 AHSFSETEPEDTDTQY
TRBV5-5 ASSILRRDQPQH
TRBV28 ASSRQGAEETQY
TRBV27 ASSAQREWKNIQY
TRBV19 ASNVGRTVDYGYT
TRBV28 ASRKTSGSYEQY
TRBV4-1 ASSQNPGLAGDTQY
TRBV5-5 ASSFPGDRGETQY
TRBV19 ASSFRQGGNQPQH
TRBV28 ASSSGTQPYEQY
TRBV6-1 ASSEGDRGWQPQH
TRBV28 ASNTRDRVGTQY
TRBV7-8 ASSLWGGGEKLF
TRBV10-3 AISERASGTGNEQF
TRBV28 ASSEGVYEQY
TRBV6-6 ASRAQGANEKLF
TRBV5-1 ASSLQGQGTEAF
TRBV29-1 SVGGDRALNTEAF
TRBV6-6 AIRDSGGRGNEQF
TRBV11-2 ASRQGGTSAEAF
TRBV29-1 SVGDRLGTEAF
TRBV5-1 ASSPYGQETQY
TRBV7-2 ASSFDLNTQY
TRBV7-9 ASSLSGDRGYGYT
TRBV9 ASSAGQPTDTQY
TRBV4-2 ASSQDLAQDTQY
TRBV18 ASSQGGPFYEQY
TRBV10-2 ASSDDRGGLVDGYT
TRBV27 ASSLSGTGETQY
TRBV18 ASSPGLAASYEQY
TRBV19 ASSMELRGTRPGGGRKLF